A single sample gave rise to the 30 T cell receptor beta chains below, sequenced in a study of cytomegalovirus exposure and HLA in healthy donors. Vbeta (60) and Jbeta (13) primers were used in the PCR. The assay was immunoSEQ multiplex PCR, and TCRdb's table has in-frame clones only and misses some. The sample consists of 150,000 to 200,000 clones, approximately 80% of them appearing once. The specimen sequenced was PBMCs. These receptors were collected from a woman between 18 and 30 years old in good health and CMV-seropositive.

The CDR3 DNA follows: TGCGCCAGCAGCTTGGGACAGGGGAGAGGTGAGCAGTTCTTC. It encodes CASSLGQGRGEQFF. This rearrangement joins TRBV5-1 to TRBJ2-1; 8 bases map to TRBD1. V trimming: 0 bases; J trimming: 9 bases; junction bases outside the gene matches: 5. The germline gives CDR1 SGHRS, CDR2 YFSETQ. CDR3 length: 14 amino acids.

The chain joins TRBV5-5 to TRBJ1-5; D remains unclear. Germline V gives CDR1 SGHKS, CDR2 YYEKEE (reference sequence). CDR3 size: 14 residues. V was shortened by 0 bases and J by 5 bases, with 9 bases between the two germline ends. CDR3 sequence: CASSLGGSDQPQHF. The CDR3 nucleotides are TGTGCCAGCAGCTTGGGAGGGTCCGATCAGCCCCAGCATTTT.

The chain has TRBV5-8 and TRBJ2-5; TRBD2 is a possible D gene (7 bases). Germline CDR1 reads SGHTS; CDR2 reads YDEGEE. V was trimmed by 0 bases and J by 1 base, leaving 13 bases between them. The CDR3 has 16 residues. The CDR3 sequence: CASSLGYGGLQETQYF. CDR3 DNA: TGTGCCAGCAGCTTGGGTTACGGGGGGCTCCAAGAGACCCAGTACTTC.

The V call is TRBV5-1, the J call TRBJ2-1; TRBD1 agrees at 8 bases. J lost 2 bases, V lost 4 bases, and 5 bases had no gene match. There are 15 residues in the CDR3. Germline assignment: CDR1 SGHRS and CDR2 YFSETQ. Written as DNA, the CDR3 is TGCGCCAGCAGCCCCAGACAGGGGACCTACAATGAGCAGTTCTTC. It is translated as CASSPRQGTYNEQFF.

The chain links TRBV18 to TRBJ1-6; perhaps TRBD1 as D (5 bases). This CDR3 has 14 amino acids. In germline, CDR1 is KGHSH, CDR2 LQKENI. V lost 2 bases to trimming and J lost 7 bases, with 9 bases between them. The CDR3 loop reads CASSPGGGNSPLHF. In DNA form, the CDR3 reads TGTGCCAGCTCACCAGGGGGAGGGAATTCACCCCTCCACTTT.

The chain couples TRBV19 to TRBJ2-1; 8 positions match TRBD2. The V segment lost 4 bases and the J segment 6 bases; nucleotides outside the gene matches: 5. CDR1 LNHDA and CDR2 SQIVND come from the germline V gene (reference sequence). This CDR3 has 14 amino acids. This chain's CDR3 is CASSSGGPLNEQFF. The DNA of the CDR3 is TGTGCCAGTAGTAGCGGGGGGCCCCTCAATGAGCAGTTCTTC. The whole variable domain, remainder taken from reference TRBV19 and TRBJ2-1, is DGGITQSPKYLFRKEGQNVTLSCEQNLNHDAMYWYRQDPGQGLRLIYYSQIVNDFQKGDIAEGYSVSREKKESFPLTVTSAQKNPTAFYLCASSSGGPLNEQFFGPGTRLTVL.

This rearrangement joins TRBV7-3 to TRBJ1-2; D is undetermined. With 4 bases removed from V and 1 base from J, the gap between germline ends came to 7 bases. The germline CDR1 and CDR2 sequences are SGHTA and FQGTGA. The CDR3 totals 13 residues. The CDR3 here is CASSSSSNYGYTF. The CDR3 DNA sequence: TGTGCCAGCAGCTCATCCAGTAACTATGGCTACACCTTC.

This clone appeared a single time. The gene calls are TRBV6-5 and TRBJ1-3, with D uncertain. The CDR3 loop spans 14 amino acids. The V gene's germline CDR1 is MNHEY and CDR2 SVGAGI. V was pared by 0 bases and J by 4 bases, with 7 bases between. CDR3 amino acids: CASSYSGQGNTIYF. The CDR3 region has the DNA TGTGCCAGCAGTTACTCGGGCCAAGGAAACACCATATATTTT.

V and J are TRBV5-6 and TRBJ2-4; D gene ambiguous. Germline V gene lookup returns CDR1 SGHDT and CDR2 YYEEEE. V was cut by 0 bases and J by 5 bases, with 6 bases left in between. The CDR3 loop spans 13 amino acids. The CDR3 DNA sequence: TGTGCCAGCAGCTTGGGGGCAGAAAACATTCAGTACTTC. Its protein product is CASSLGAENIQYF.

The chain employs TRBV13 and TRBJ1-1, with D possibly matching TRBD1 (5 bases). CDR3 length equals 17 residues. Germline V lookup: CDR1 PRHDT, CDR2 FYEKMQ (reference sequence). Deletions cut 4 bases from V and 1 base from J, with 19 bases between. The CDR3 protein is CASSWISRGFGNTEAFF. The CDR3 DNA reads TGTGCCAGCAGCTGGATATCACGGGGGTTCGGGAACACTGAAGCTTTCTTT.

CDR3 protein: CASRSFTQPQHF. The DNA of the CDR3 is TGTGCCAGCAGATCTTTTACACAGCCCCAGCATTTT. V and J are TRBV2 and TRBJ1-5; D gene ambiguous. V was cut by 6 bases and J by 7 bases, with 10 bases left in between. In germline, CDR1 is SNHLY, CDR2 FYNNEI. The CDR3 totals 12 residues.

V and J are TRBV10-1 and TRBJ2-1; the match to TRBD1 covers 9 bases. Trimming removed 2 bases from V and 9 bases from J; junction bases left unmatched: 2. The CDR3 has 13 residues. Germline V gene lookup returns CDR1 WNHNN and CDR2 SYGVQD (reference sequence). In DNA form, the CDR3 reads TGCGCCAGCAGTGAGATGGGACAGGGTGAGCAGTTCTTC. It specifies CASSEMGQGEQFF.

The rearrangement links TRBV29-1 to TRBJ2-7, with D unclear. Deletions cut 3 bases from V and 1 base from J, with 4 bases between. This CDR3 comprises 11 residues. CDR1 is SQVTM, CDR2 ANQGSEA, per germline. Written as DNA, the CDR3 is TGCAGCGTTGAGCGGTCCTACGAGCAGTACTTC. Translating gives CSVERSYEQYF.

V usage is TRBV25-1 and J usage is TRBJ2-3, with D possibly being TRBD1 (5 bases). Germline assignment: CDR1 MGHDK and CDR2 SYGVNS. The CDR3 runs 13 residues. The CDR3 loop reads CPPGITPPDTQYF. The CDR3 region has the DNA TGTCCCCCAGGGATTACGCCCCCAGATACGCAGTATTTT.

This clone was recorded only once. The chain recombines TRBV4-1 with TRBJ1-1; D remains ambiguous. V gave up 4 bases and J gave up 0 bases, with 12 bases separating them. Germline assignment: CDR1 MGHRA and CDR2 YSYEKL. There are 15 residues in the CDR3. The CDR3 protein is CASSPAPTLNTEAFF. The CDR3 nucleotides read TGCGCCAGCAGCCCCGCCCCTACGCTGAACACTGAAGCTTTCTTT.

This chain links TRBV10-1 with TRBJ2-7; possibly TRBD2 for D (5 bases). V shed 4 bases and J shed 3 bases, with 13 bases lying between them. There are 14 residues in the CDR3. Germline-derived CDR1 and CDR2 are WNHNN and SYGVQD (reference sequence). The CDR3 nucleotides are TGCGCCAGCAGTGGAGGGCCGCCCCGCTACGAGCAGTACTTC. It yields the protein CASSGGPPRYEQYF.

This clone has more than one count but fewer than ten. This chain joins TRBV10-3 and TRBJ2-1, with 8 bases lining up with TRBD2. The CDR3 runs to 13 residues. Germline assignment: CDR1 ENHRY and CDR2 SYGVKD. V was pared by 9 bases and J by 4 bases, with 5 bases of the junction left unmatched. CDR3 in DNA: TGTGCCATTAGCGGGGAAGGTTACAATGAGCAGTTCTTC. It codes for CAISGEGYNEQFF.

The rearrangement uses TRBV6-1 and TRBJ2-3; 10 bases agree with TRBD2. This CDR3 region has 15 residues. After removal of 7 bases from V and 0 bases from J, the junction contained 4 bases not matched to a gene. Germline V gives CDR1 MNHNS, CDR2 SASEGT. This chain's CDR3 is CASTTSGASTDTQYF. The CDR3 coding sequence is TGTGCCAGCACAACTAGCGGGGCGAGCACAGATACGCAGTATTTT.

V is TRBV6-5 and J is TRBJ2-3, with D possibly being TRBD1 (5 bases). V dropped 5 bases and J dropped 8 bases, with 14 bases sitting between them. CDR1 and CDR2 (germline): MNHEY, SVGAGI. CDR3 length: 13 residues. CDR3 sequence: CASSTLDRGTQYF. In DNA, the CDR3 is TGTGCCAGCAGTACCCTCGATAGGGGTACGCAGTATTTT.

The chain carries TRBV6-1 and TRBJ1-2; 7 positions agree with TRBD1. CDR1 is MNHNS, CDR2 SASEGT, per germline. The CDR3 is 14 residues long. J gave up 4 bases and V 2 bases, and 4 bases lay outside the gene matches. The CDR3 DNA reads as TGTGCCAGCAGTGAAAGGACAGGACTCTATGGCTACACCTTC. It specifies CASSERTGLYGYTF.

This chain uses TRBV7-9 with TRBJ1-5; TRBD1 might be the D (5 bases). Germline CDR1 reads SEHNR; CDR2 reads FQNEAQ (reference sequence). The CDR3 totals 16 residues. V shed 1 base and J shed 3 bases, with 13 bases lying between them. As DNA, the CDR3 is TGTGCCAGCAGCTTAGTAGGACAAAGGCACAATCAGCCCCAGCATTTT. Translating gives CASSLVGQRHNQPQHF.

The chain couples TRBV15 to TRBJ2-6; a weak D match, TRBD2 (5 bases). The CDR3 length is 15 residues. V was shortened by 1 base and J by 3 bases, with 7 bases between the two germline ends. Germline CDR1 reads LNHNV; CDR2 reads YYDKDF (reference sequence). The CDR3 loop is CATSRVEDGANVLTF. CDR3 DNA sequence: TGTGCCACCAGCAGAGTGGAGGATGGGGCCAACGTCCTGACTTTC.

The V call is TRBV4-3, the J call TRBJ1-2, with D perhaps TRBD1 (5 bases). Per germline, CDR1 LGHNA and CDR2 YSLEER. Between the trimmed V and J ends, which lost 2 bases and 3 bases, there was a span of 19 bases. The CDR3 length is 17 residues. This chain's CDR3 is CASSQSTGRGVDYGYTF. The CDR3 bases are TGCGCCAGCAGCCAATCCACGGGGCGGGGAGTGGACTATGGCTACACCTTC.

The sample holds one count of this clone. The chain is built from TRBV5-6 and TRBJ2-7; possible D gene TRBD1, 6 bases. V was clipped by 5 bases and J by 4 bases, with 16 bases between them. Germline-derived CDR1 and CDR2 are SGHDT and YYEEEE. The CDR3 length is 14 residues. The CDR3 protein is CASSQQIGGYEQYV. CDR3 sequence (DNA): TGTGCCAGCAGTCAACAAATAGGGGGATACGAGCAGTACGTC.

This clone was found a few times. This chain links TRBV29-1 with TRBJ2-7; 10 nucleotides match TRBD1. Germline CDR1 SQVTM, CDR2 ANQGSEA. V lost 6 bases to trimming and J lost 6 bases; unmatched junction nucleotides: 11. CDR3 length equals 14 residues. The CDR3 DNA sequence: TGCAGCGTAGGGATGCGGGACAGGGGCAGCGAGCAGTACTTC. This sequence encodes CSVGMRDRGSEQYF.

CDR3 region: CASSLQVLQETQYF. The CDR3, as DNA: TGTGCCAGCAGCCTACAGGTTCTTCAAGAGACCCAGTACTTC. V gene TRBV6-1 combines with J gene TRBJ2-5, with D possibly TRBD1 on 5 matching bases. Germline loops: CDR1 MNHNS, CDR2 SASEGT. The CDR3 is 14 amino acids. V shed 6 bases and J shed 2 bases, with 13 bases lying between them.

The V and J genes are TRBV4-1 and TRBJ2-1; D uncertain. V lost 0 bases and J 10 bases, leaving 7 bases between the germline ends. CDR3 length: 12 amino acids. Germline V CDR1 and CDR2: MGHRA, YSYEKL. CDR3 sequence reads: CASSQDQKEQFF. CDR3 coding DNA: TGCGCCAGCAGCCAAGATCAGAAAGAGCAGTTCTTC.

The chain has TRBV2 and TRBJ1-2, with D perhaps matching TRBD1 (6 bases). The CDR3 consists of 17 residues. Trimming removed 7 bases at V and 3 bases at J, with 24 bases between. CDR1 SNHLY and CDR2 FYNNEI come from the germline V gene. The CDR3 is CASMNGPGVQGDYGYTF. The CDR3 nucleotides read TGTGCCAGCATGAACGGTCCAGGGGTGCAGGGCGACTATGGCTACACCTTC.

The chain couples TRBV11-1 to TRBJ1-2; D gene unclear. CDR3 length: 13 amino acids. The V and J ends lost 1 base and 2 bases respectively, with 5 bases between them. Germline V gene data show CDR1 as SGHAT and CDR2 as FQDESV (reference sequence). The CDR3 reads CASSLGRNYGYTF. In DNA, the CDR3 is TGTGCCAGCAGCTTAGGCAGAAACTATGGCTACACCTTC.

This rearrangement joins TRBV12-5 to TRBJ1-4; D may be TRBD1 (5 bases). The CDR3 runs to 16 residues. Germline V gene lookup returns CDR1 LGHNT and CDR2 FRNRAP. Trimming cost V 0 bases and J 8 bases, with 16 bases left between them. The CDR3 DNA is TGTGCTAGTGGTTTGGTCCGGGGCAGGGAGGGCGAAAAACTGTTTTTT. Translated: CASGLVRGREGEKLFF.